This is a list of T cell receptor beta chains from one sample in a study of fetal regulatory T cell absence and autoimmunity. Clones were sequenced by immunoSEQ multiplex PCR, and TCRdb holds only the in-frame ones, with some missing. Among 95,000 to 100,000 clones, 60% to 80% were seen once, and the ten largest hold 2%. What was sequenced was pancreas tissue. These receptor sequences come from a male donor with IPEX syndrome. Both conserved end residues are part of each CDR3. Fields, in order: D gene, clone size, J gene, V gene, CDR3 DNA, CDR3 protein. The D gene is left open where the match is weak. Clone sizes are given selectively: once, few, many, or a class where the clone is expanded.

d_gene: NA; abundance: NA; j_gene: TRBJ2-3; v_gene: TRBV6-5; CDR3nt: TGTGCCAGCAGTTACGTCCTAACAGATACGCAGTATTTT; CDR3aa: CASSYVLTDTQYF
d_gene: TRBD2; abundance: NA; j_gene: TRBJ2-1; v_gene: TRBV19; CDR3nt: TGTGCCAGTAGTAGAGGGGTAGCGGGAGGGCCGGTCGATGAGCAGTTCTTC; CDR3aa: CASSRGVAGGPVDEQFF
d_gene: NA; abundance: NA; j_gene: TRBJ2-2; v_gene: TRBV6-9; CDR3nt: TGTGCCAGCAGTTACGGGGCCGGGGAGCTGTTTTTT; CDR3aa: CASSYGAGELFF
d_gene: TRBD2; abundance: NA; j_gene: TRBJ2-1; v_gene: TRBV13; CDR3nt: TGTGCCAGCAGCGAGACTAGCGGGGTCAATGAGCAGTTCTTC; CDR3aa: CASSETSGVNEQFF
d_gene: TRBD2; abundance: NA; j_gene: TRBJ2-1; v_gene: TRBV4-2; CDR3nt: TGTGCCAGCAGCCAAGATTTTGGCGGTGGGATGCCAGCGGGGCCCAATGAGCAGTTCTTC; CDR3aa: CASSQDFGGGMPAGPNEQFF
d_gene: TRBD2; abundance: NA; j_gene: TRBJ2-3; v_gene: TRBV5-3; CDR3nt: TGTGCCAGAAGCTCACATAGAACGGGGGGGCGAGGCACAGATACGCAGTATTTT; CDR3aa: CARSSHRTGGRGTDTQYF
d_gene: NA; abundance: few; j_gene: TRBJ1-6; v_gene: TRBV6-1; CDR3nt: TGTGCCAGCAGTGAAGGAACGCACGGGGACGTTTTCGGGAATTCACCCCTCCACTTT; CDR3aa: CASSEGTHGDVFGNSPLHF
d_gene: NA; abundance: few; j_gene: TRBJ1-2; v_gene: TRBV5-7; CDR3nt: TGTGCCAGCAGCTCGGGCCCGGACTTCCCCGTCCCTAACTATGGCTACACCTTC; CDR3aa: CASSSGPDFPVPNYGYTF
d_gene: TRBD1; abundance: NA; j_gene: TRBJ2-7; v_gene: TRBV11-3; CDR3nt: TGTGCCAGCAGCATGACAGGGGAGTACGAGCAGTACTTC; CDR3aa: CASSMTGEYEQYF
d_gene: NA; abundance: NA; j_gene: TRBJ1-4; v_gene: TRBV7-2; CDR3nt: TGTGCCAGCAGCTTAGCGGGGGGAAAACTGTTTTTT; CDR3aa: CASSLAGGKLFF
d_gene: NA; abundance: NA; j_gene: TRBJ1-4; v_gene: TRBV27; CDR3nt: TGTGCCAGCAGCTATGATAAGCATGAAAAACTGTTTTTT; CDR3aa: CASSYDKHEKLFF
d_gene: NA; abundance: few; j_gene: TRBJ2-7; v_gene: TRBV7-2; CDR3nt: TGTGCCAGCAGCTTAGTGGGATACTCCTACGAGCAGTACTTC; CDR3aa: CASSLVGYSYEQYF
d_gene: NA; abundance: NA; j_gene: TRBJ1-1; v_gene: TRBV19; CDR3nt: TGTGCCAGTACGTCCAGGGAAGCTTTCTTT; CDR3aa: CASTSREAFF
d_gene: TRBD1; abundance: few; j_gene: TRBJ2-7; v_gene: TRBV9; CDR3nt: TGTGCCAGCAGCGCCCGGGACAGAGGCTACGAGCAGTACTTC; CDR3aa: CASSARDRGYEQYF
d_gene: TRBD2; abundance: NA; j_gene: TRBJ2-7; v_gene: TRBV4-1; CDR3nt: TGCGCCAGCAGCCAAGTTTCTAGCGGGGCCTCCTACGAGCAGTACTTC; CDR3aa: CASSQVSSGASYEQYF
d_gene: NA; abundance: NA; j_gene: TRBJ1-2; v_gene: TRBV5-5; CDR3nt: TGTGCCAGCAGCTACGTTGAAGAGCCCTACTATGGCTACACCTTC; CDR3aa: CASSYVEEPYYGYTF
d_gene: NA; abundance: NA; j_gene: TRBJ1-1; v_gene: TRBV27; CDR3nt: TGTGCCAGCAGTTTCGGGACGGGGGGCGCTGAAGCTTTCTTT; CDR3aa: CASSFGTGGAEAFF
d_gene: NA; abundance: NA; j_gene: TRBJ2-1; v_gene: TRBV5-4; CDR3nt: TGTGCCAGCAACAGGGGGGGCCCCGGGGCGGGGGCCAATGAGCAGTTCTTC; CDR3aa: CASNRGGPGAGANEQFF
d_gene: TRBD2; abundance: NA; j_gene: TRBJ2-3; v_gene: TRBV6-1; CDR3nt: TGTGCCAGCAGTGAAGAACTAGCGGGATTCACAGATACGCAGTATTTT; CDR3aa: CASSEELAGFTDTQYF
d_gene: NA; abundance: NA; j_gene: TRBJ1-5; v_gene: TRBV7-2; CDR3nt: TGTGCCAGCAGCTTAGAACTTGCGGCCGTTGGCGATCAGCCCCAGCATTTT; CDR3aa: CASSLELAAVGDQPQHF
d_gene: TRBD2; abundance: NA; j_gene: TRBJ2-1; v_gene: TRBV30; CDR3nt: TGTGCCTGGACCCCTAGCGGGCGCTCCTACAATGAGCAGTTCTTC; CDR3aa: CAWTPSGRSYNEQFF
d_gene: NA; abundance: few; j_gene: TRBJ1-2; v_gene: TRBV5-1; CDR3nt: TGCGCCAGCAGCGCAGGGGAGTATGGCTACACCTTC; CDR3aa: CASSAGEYGYTF
d_gene: NA; abundance: NA; j_gene: TRBJ1-1; v_gene: TRBV7-6; CDR3nt: TGTGCCAGCAGCCCCTGGACGGCGAACACTGAAGCTTTCTTT; CDR3aa: CASSPWTANTEAFF
d_gene: TRBD1; abundance: few; j_gene: TRBJ1-5; v_gene: TRBV4-1; CDR3nt: TGCGCCAGCAGCCAAGACAGGGGGCAGCCCCAGCATTTT; CDR3aa: CASSQDRGQPQHF
d_gene: NA; abundance: NA; j_gene: TRBJ1-2; v_gene: TRBV19; CDR3nt: TGTGCCAGTAGTATCTTGGAGTCTGGCTACACCTTC; CDR3aa: CASSILESGYTF
d_gene: NA; abundance: NA; j_gene: TRBJ1-2; v_gene: TRBV11-2; CDR3nt: TGTGCCAGCAGCTTAGTCTCGAACTATGGCTACACCTTC; CDR3aa: CASSLVSNYGYTF
d_gene: NA; abundance: NA; j_gene: TRBJ2-7; v_gene: TRBV10-3; CDR3nt: TGTGCCACAACCTCCCCAGGGGTTTCCTACGAGCAGTACTTC; CDR3aa: CATTSPGVSYEQYF
d_gene: NA; abundance: NA; j_gene: TRBJ2-6; v_gene: TRBV30; CDR3nt: TGTGCCTGGACCCGGGACGACTCTGGGGCCAACGTCCTGACTTTC; CDR3aa: CAWTRDDSGANVLTF
d_gene: TRBD1; abundance: NA; j_gene: TRBJ2-7; v_gene: TRBV6-1; CDR3nt: TGTGCCAGCAGTGCCTTTGACAGGGTAGGCGAGCAGTACTTC; CDR3aa: CASSAFDRVGEQYF
d_gene: TRBD2; abundance: NA; j_gene: TRBJ2-3; v_gene: TRBV9; CDR3nt: TGTGCCAGCAGCCCTCTCGGGCTAGCGGGACGGGGAGGCACAGATACGCAGTATTTT; CDR3aa: CASSPLGLAGRGGTDTQYF
d_gene: NA; abundance: NA; j_gene: TRBJ2-4; v_gene: TRBV4-1; CDR3nt: TGCGCCAGCAGCCAAGCAGCGGGACAGGTCTGGAACATTCAGTACTTC; CDR3aa: CASSQAAGQVWNIQYF
d_gene: TRBD2; abundance: NA; j_gene: TRBJ2-7; v_gene: TRBV12-5; CDR3nt: TGTGCTAGTGGTTTGGTAGGAGGGAGGGCCTACGAGCAGTACTTC; CDR3aa: CASGLVGGRAYEQYF
d_gene: TRBD2; abundance: NA; j_gene: TRBJ2-2; v_gene: TRBV5-5; CDR3nt: TGTGCCAGCAGCTTGGCGATAGCGGGAGTGAACACCGGGGAGCTGTTTTTT; CDR3aa: CASSLAIAGVNTGELFF
d_gene: NA; abundance: once; j_gene: TRBJ2-7; v_gene: TRBV25-1; CDR3nt: TGTGCCAGCAGAACTACAGGGCTCCCCTACGAGCAGTACTTC; CDR3aa: CASRTTGLPYEQYF
d_gene: NA; abundance: NA; j_gene: TRBJ2-5; v_gene: TRBV7-9; CDR3nt: TGTGCCAGCACCGATTCCCGCGCGGGGGCACAAGAGACCCAGTACTTC; CDR3aa: CASTDSRAGAQETQYF
d_gene: NA; abundance: few; j_gene: TRBJ1-3; v_gene: TRBV5-1; CDR3nt: TGCGCCAGCAGCTTCGACAGCTCTGGAAACACCATATATTTT; CDR3aa: CASSFDSSGNTIYF
d_gene: NA; abundance: NA; j_gene: TRBJ1-4; v_gene: TRBV11-2; CDR3nt: TGTGCCAGCAGCGTGGGACCTGGGGCTAATGAAAAACTGTTTTTT; CDR3aa: CASSVGPGANEKLFF
d_gene: TRBD2; abundance: once; j_gene: TRBJ2-1; v_gene: TRBV18; CDR3nt: TGTGCCAGCTCACCACTAGCGGGAGGGAATGAGCAGTTCTTC; CDR3aa: CASSPLAGGNEQFF
d_gene: TRBD1; abundance: NA; j_gene: TRBJ1-5; v_gene: TRBV25-1; CDR3nt: TGTGCCAGCTCGGACAGGGGTAATCAGCCCCAGCATTTT; CDR3aa: CASSDRGNQPQHF
d_gene: NA; abundance: few; j_gene: TRBJ1-2; v_gene: TRBV4-2; CDR3nt: TGTGCCAGCAGCCGTCCAGGGTATGGCTACACCTTC; CDR3aa: CASSRPGYGYTF
d_gene: TRBD1; abundance: NA; j_gene: TRBJ1-1; v_gene: TRBV19; CDR3nt: TGTGCCAGTAGTACAGGGGGTTTGAACACTGAAGCTTTCTTT; CDR3aa: CASSTGGLNTEAFF
d_gene: NA; abundance: NA; j_gene: TRBJ2-7; v_gene: TRBV12-5; CDR3nt: TGTGCTAGTGGTTTGGTACGCGTCACCCACTACGAGCAGTACTTC; CDR3aa: CASGLVRVTHYEQYF
d_gene: NA; abundance: NA; j_gene: TRBJ2-7; v_gene: TRBV13; CDR3nt: TGTGCCAGCAGCTTAAGGGCTCAACCAGGGCAGTACTTC; CDR3aa: CASSLRAQPGQYF
d_gene: NA; abundance: few; j_gene: TRBJ2-3; v_gene: TRBV27; CDR3nt: TGTGCCAGCAGTTTCGGGGATACGCAGTATTTT; CDR3aa: CASSFGDTQYF
d_gene: NA; abundance: NA; j_gene: TRBJ2-1; v_gene: TRBV27; CDR3nt: TGTGCCAGCAGTTTAGGCAGCTTCTCAGACAATGAGCAGTTCTTC; CDR3aa: CASSLGSFSDNEQFF